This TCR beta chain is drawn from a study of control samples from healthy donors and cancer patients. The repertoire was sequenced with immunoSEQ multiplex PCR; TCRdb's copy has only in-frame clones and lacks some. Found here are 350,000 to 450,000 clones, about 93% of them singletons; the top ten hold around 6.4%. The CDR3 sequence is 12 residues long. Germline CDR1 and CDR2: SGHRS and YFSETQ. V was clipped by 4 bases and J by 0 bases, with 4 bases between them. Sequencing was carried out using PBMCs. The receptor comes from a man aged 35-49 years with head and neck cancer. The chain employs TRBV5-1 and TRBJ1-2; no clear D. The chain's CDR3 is CASSDSNYGYTF. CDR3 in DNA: TGCGCCAGCAGCGATTCTAACTATGGCTACACCTTC.